What follows are 20 T cell receptor beta chains derived from one specimen sequenced in a study of cytomegalovirus exposure and HLA in healthy donors. 13 Jbeta primers and 60 Vbeta primers were used for the PCR. Here immunoSEQ multiplex PCR was the method, and the copy in TCRdb shows in-frame clones only, minus some. Counted here are roughly 200,000 clones, 8.5% to 10% occurring once; the ten biggest clones make up roughly 1.4%. The sample consisted of PBMCs. The receptors here all came from a woman aged 25 to 39 in good health and CMV-seropositive.

There are a few counts of this clone. This chain joins TRBV10-2 and TRBJ1-1; D is uncertain. Deletions cut 3 bases from V and 1 base from J, with 9 bases between. CDR1 WSHSY and CDR2 SAAADI come from the germline V gene. CDR3 length: 14 amino acids. The CDR3 here is CASSEWERNTEAFF. CDR3 sequence (DNA): TGCGCCAGCAGTGAATGGGAGAGGAACACTGAAGCTTTCTTT.

This clone was counted only a few times. V is TRBV19 and J is TRBJ2-3, with D possibly TRBD1 on 6 matching bases. Trimming cost V 3 bases and J 3 bases, with 7 bases left between them. Germline CDR1 LNHDA, CDR2 SQIVND (reference sequence). The CDR3 covers 13 residues. The CDR3 DNA follows: TGTGCCAGTAGTATTCAGGGGACAGATACGCAGTATTTT. Translated: CASSIQGTDTQYF.

This clone was detected only a few times. The chain links TRBV2 to TRBJ1-2; the match to TRBD1 covers 10 bases. CDR1 is SNHLY, CDR2 FYNNEI, per germline. The CDR3 spans 13 residues. V was pared by 8 bases and J by 4 bases, with 4 bases of the junction left unmatched. The CDR3 bases are TGTGCCAGCTCGACAGGGGGCGGCTATGGCTACACCTTC. This codes for CASSTGGGYGYTF.

This chain connects TRBV7-6 to TRBJ2-7; D is undetermined. Trimming took off 2 bases at V and 7 bases at J, with 15 bases between the two ends. CDR3 length equals 14 residues. Germline V gives CDR1 SGHVS, CDR2 FNYEAQ. The CDR3 protein is CASSLSSRSGEQYF. The CDR3 DNA follows: TGTGCCAGCAGCTTATCGTCCCGGTCCGGGGAGCAGTACTTC.

This clone was found a few times. V and J are TRBV2 and TRBJ1-2; TRBD1 matches at 9 bases. V was clipped by 3 bases and J by 7 bases; unmatched bases: 3. Germline V CDR1 and CDR2: SNHLY, FYNNEI. The CDR3 covers 13 residues. The CDR3 nucleotides are TGTGCCAGCAGTGATCGGGACAGGGTTGGCTACACCTTC. Protein sequence: CASSDRDRVGYTF.

This sequence joins TRBV19 and TRBJ2-3; possible D gene TRBD2, 5 bases. Trimming shortened V by 4 bases and J by 6 bases, and 17 bases separated the two germline ends. The CDR3 is 15 amino acids. In germline, CDR1 is LNHDA, CDR2 SQIVND (reference sequence). Here the CDR3 DNA reads TGTGCCAGTAGTACAACTAGTTTTAACTCGGATACGCAGTATTTT. This encodes CASSTTSFNSDTQYF.

CDR3 residues: CASSDRGQVRTEAFF. The CDR3, as DNA: TGTGCCAGCAGTGATAGGGGACAGGTGCGGACTGAAGCTTTCTTT. The chain is built from TRBV6-1 and TRBJ1-1; 8 nucleotides line up with TRBD1. CDR3 length: 15 amino acids. Germline loops: CDR1 MNHNS, CDR2 SASEGT. The junction had 8 bases not matched to a gene; V was cut back by 3 bases and J by 5 bases.

The table lists this clone with a few counts. The chain couples TRBV6-4 to TRBJ2-3, with 7 positions matching TRBD1. J was trimmed by 4 bases and V by 3 bases; bases with no gene match: 7. Germline CDR1 is MRHNA and CDR2 is SNTAGT. The CDR3 is 15 amino acids. In DNA, the CDR3 is TGTGCCAGCAGTGAAGCCAGACAGGGCTCAGATACGCAGTATTTT. Translating it yields CASSEARQGSDTQYF.

The chain uses TRBV2 and TRBJ1-5; the D is unclear. Between the trimmed V and J ends, which lost 4 bases and 0 bases, there was a span of 10 bases. This CDR3 has 15 residues. Germline CDR1 SNHLY, CDR2 FYNNEI. The CDR3 coding sequence is TGTGCCAGCAGTGTAACGGAGTATAGCAATCAGCCCCAGCATTTT. It specifies CASSVTEYSNQPQHF. Variable domain in full (rest from reference TRBV2 and TRBJ1-5): EPEVTQTPSHQVTQMGQEVILRCVPISNHLYFYWYRQILGQKVEFLVSFYNNEISEKSEIFDDQFSVERPDGSNFTLKIRSTKLEDSAMYFCASSVTEYSNQPQHFGDGTRLSIL.

This clone was observed a handful of times. The chain has TRBV7-9 and TRBJ2-1, with D perhaps TRBD1 (5 bases). Germline V gene data show CDR1 as SEHNR and CDR2 as FQNEAQ (reference sequence). The CDR3 covers 13 residues. V lost 3 bases to trimming and J lost 4 bases, with 7 bases between them. This chain's CDR3 is CASSFGAYNEQFF. In DNA form, the CDR3 reads TGTGCCAGCAGCTTTGGGGCGTACAATGAGCAGTTCTTC.

A remark on this clone: Distinct nucleotide sequences in the sample also encode this CDR3. The chain has TRBV4-2 and TRBJ1-4; 8 bases are a match to TRBD1. This CDR3 has 16 amino acids. CDR1 is LGHNA and CDR2 is YNFKEQ in the germline V gene. The V gene end was trimmed by 0 bases and the J gene end by 6 bases; junction bases not matched to a gene: 6. CDR3 nucleotide sequence: TGTGCCAGCAGCCAAGAAGGAAACAGGGGGGATGAAAAACTGTTTTTT. Encoded protein: CASSQEGNRGDEKLFF.

The rearrangement joins TRBV4-1 to TRBJ1-1, with D possibly matching TRBD1 (6 bases). Trimming removed 2 bases from V and 8 bases from J, with 12 bases in between. Germline CDR1 and CDR2: MGHRA and YSYEKL. The length of the CDR3 is 13 residues. CDR3 nucleotides: TGCGCCAGCAGCCAAAAACTACAGGGCGAAGCTTTCTTT. Residues: CASSQKLQGEAFF.

This rearrangement joins TRBV30 to TRBJ2-5, with TRBD2 matching 8 bases. Germline V CDR1 and CDR2: GTSNPN, SVGIG (reference sequence). This CDR3 is built from 15 residues. The V segment lost 2 bases and the J segment 3 bases; nucleotides outside the gene matches: 8. CDR3 nucleotide sequence: TGTGCCTGGAGTAGCGGGAGAGGGCTTAAAGAGACCCAGTACTTC. Residues: CAWSSGRGLKETQYF.

DNA of the CDR3: TGCGCCAGCAGCCCCGACAGGGAAGGAACAGATACGCAGTATTTT. Encoded protein: CASSPDREGTDTQYF. The V gene is TRBV5-1, the J gene TRBJ2-3; TRBD1 matches 7 bases. The trim removed 4 bases at V and 3 bases at J, leaving 8 bases unmatched. Germline loops: CDR1 SGHRS, CDR2 YFSETQ. The CDR3 loop spans 15 amino acids. Using reference TRBV5-1 and TRBJ2-3 for the parts outside the CDR3, the full variable domain is KAGVTQTPRYLIKTRGQQVTLSCSPISGHRSVSWYQQTPGQGLQFLFEYFSETQRNKGNFPGRFSGRQFSNSRSEMNVSTLELGDSALYLCASSPDREGTDTQYFGPGTRLTVL.

This clone was seen only a few times. The rearrangement uses TRBV19 and TRBJ1-1; 10 bases are a match to TRBD1. V trimming: 6 bases; J trimming: 5 bases; junction bases outside the gene matches: 6. The CDR3 spans 14 residues. CDR1 and CDR2 from the germline V gene are LNHDA and SQIVND (reference sequence). The CDR3 loop is CASRWTGGGTEAFF. Here the CDR3 DNA reads TGTGCCAGTAGATGGACAGGGGGAGGGACTGAAGCTTTCTTT.

The V call is TRBV6-4, the J call TRBJ1-1; TRBD1 matches at 7 bases. Germline values: CDR1 MRHNA, CDR2 SNTAGT. The V segment lost 5 bases and the J segment 1 base; nucleotides outside the gene matches: 1. The CDR3 has 13 residues. The CDR3, as DNA: TGTGCCAGCAGTCGGACAGGGAACACTGAAGCTTTCTTT. Its protein product is CASSRTGNTEAFF.

The sample holds a few counts of this clone. The chain employs TRBV2 and TRBJ1-2, with TRBD1 identical over 10 bases. The CDR3 runs to 15 residues. CDR1 and CDR2 (germline): SNHLY, FYNNEI. The V gene end was trimmed by 6 bases and the J gene end by 5 bases; junction bases not matched to a gene: 9. CDR3 sequence: CASSGQGGGFYGYTF. The CDR3 nucleotides read TGTGCCAGCAGCGGACAGGGGGGTGGGTTTTATGGCTACACCTTC.

V is TRBV4-1 and J is TRBJ2-1; possibly TRBD2 for D (6 bases). V was shortened by 4 bases and J by 1 base, with 11 bases between the two germline ends. The CDR3 has 15 amino acids. CDR1 is MGHRA and CDR2 is YSYEKL in the germline V gene. CDR3 protein: CASSLFLASYNEQFF. CDR3 sequence (DNA): TGCGCCAGCAGCCTCTTCCTAGCGTCCTACAATGAGCAGTTCTTC.

V is TRBV7-6 and J is TRBJ2-7; the match to TRBD1 covers 9 bases. Germline CDR1 reads SGHVS; CDR2 reads FNYEAQ. This CDR3 region has 14 residues. V dropped 3 bases and J dropped 5; count of bases not matched to a gene: 5. The CDR3 bases are TGTGCCAGCAGCTTGGGGACAGGGCTCGACGAGCAGTACTTC. This gives the protein CASSLGTGLDEQYF.

This chain links TRBV29-1 with TRBJ2-3; no reliable D call. Germline CDR1 and CDR2: SQVTM and ANQGSEA. The CDR3 consists of 12 residues. Trimming took off 4 bases at V and 1 base at J, with 6 bases between the two ends. The CDR3 region has the DNA TGCAGCGTTGGGCACGGCACAGATACGCAGTATTTT. Amino acids: CSVGHGTDTQYF.